The 10 T cell receptor beta chains below were found in one sample sequenced in a study of post-analysis software for immune sequencing data. Study conclusions and caveats: Relative to controls, patients had 4 or 5 TRBV segments at higher frequency, with TRBV5-6, TRBV5-1 and TRBV20-1 among these.

The antigens of these receptors remain unknown. Presence of unique molecular identifiers characterized the TCR beta cDNA libraries. Each CDR3 protein gets one entry after TCRdb re-called the PCR reads with MiXCR. The profile shows a few hundred thousand distinct CDR3 sequences, less than 40% of them singletons. Sequenced: blood. The receptors derive from a girl aged 10 to 17 with multiple sclerosis.

This sequence joins TRBV4-3 and TRBJ2-5, with D possibly being TRBD1 (5 bases). The germline V gene encodes CDR1 LGHNA and CDR2 YSLEER. The CDR3 loop spans 16 amino acids. Trimming stripped 0 bases from V and 2 bases from J, with 13 bases between. CDR3 sequence reads: CASSQDPGYGQETQYF. In nucleotides, the CDR3 is TGCGCCAGCAGCCAAGATCCAGGGTACGGGCAAGAGACCCAGTACTTC.

This clonotype appeared a few times. The chain employs TRBV12-3 or TRBV12-4 and TRBJ2-3; D may be TRBD1 (6 bases). The CDR3 has 14 amino acids. V was shortened by 3 bases and J by 4 bases, with 11 bases between the two germline ends. CDR3 DNA: TGTGCCAGCAGTTTTCTTAAGGGGGCAGATACGCAGTATTTT. Protein: CASSFLKGADTQYF.

This chain links TRBV12-3 or TRBV12-4 with TRBJ2-1; TRBD2 aligns across 7 bases. V shed 7 bases and J 4 bases; nucleotides not matched to a gene: 7. This CDR3 region has 14 residues. The DNA for the CDR3 is TGTGCCAGCACCCCTGGCGGGGGATACAATGAGCAGTTCTTC. Residues: CASTPGGGYNEQFF.

This clonotype occurred a few times. This sequence joins TRBV15 and TRBJ2-7; the match to TRBD1 covers 9 bases. CDR3 size: 15 residues. Germline CDR1 reads LNHNV; CDR2 reads YYDKDF (reference sequence). Trimming at V came to 2 bases and at J to 3 bases, leaving 5 bases not matched to a gene. The CDR3 reads CATSRFRDRDYEQYF. The CDR3 coding sequence is TGTGCCACCAGCAGATTTCGGGACAGGGACTACGAGCAGTACTTC.

For the CDR3, the DNA is TGTGCCAGCAGCTCCCGGGACAGGGAGAATTCACCCCTCCACTTT. Translation gives CASSSRDRENSPLHF. The rearrangement links TRBV11-1 to TRBJ1-6, with 9 bases that match TRBD1. Germline lookup yields CDR1 SGHAT and CDR2 FQDESV (reference sequence). The CDR3 is 15 amino acids. With 4 bases clipped from V and 7 bases from J, the junction kept 5 bases outside the gene matches.

The rearrangement links TRBV12-3 or TRBV12-4 to TRBJ1-4, with D maybe TRBD1 (6 bases). The CDR3 is 16 residues long. Between the trimmed V and J ends, which lost 6 bases and 3 bases, there was a span of 17 bases. CDR3 protein: CASSPSGEGANEKLFF. CDR3 coding DNA: TGTGCCAGCAGCCCTTCCGGGGAGGGGGCTAATGAAAAACTGTTTTTT.

This clonotype was counted only a few times. The rearrangement links TRBV12-3 or TRBV12-4 to TRBJ1-4; D unresolved. The length of the CDR3 is 15 residues. Trimming took 3 bases from V and 5 from J, leaving 13 bases between them. The CDR3: CASSLGQPRNEKLFF. In DNA form, the CDR3 reads TGTGCCAGCAGTTTGGGCCAGCCGAGGAATGAAAAACTGTTTTTT.

The chain uses TRBV4-2 and TRBJ2-1; 7 positions agree with TRBD2. CDR3 length: 15 amino acids. The V gene's germline CDR1 is LGHNA and CDR2 YNFKEQ. With V trimmed by 0 bases and J by 6 bases, 5 bases remained unmatched. The CDR3 DNA is TGTGCCAGCAGCCAAGAATGGGCTAGCGGCAATGAGCAGTTCTTC. Its translation is CASSQEWASGNEQFF.

Concerning this clonotype itself: The germline gene is not matched at one end of the junction; a read error may be the cause. The chain carries TRBV29-1 and TRBJ2-2; D gene uncertain. The germline CDR1 and CDR2 sequences are SQVTM and ANQGSEA. There are 13 residues in the CDR3. CDR3 bases: TGCAACGTTGTCGCTGGGAACACCGGGGAGCTGTTTTTT. It translates to CNVVAGNTGELFF.

This chain uses TRBV11-2 with TRBJ2-7, with 7 positions matching TRBD1. CDR1 SGHAT and CDR2 FQNNGV come from the germline V gene. The CDR3 totals 13 residues. The V gene end was trimmed by 3 bases and the J gene end by 4 bases; junction bases not matched to a gene: 3. As DNA, the CDR3 is TGTGCCAGCAGCTTCGGACAGGAGTACGAGCAGTACTTC. Protein product: CASSFGQEYEQYF.